The 11 T cell receptor beta chains reported below all come from one sample, sequenced in a study of CD8 T cells in Susac syndrome. RNA amounts of roughly 0.45 to 1 ug underwent reverse transcription with random hexamers. One entry per CDR3 protein, called by TCRdb with MiXCR from the immunoSEQ multiplex PCR reads. The profile shows some 120,000 distinct CDR3 sequences, approximately 90% of them singletons. Sequencing input: CD8+ T cells from PBMCs. These receptor sequences come from a human donor in good health.

This clonotype was seen just once. The genes are TRBV6-5 and TRBJ2-7, with 7 bases that match TRBD1. The germline gives CDR1 MNHEY, CDR2 SVGAGI. The junction had 5 bases not matched to a gene; V was cut back by 4 bases and J by 2 bases. This CDR3 is 14 amino acids long. The CDR3 reads CASSSGTATYEQYF. For the CDR3, the DNA is TGTGCCAGCAGTTCCGGGACAGCGACCTACGAGCAGTACTTC.

J is TRBJ2-5 and V is TRBV7-9; D is possibly TRBD1 (6 bases). CDR3 length equals 17 residues. The V end was cut by 0 bases, the J end by 1 base, with 15 bases between. Germline V gene sequence: CDR1 SEHNR, CDR2 FQNEAQ (reference sequence). The DNA of the CDR3 is TGTGCCAGCAGCTTAGCCGCGATGGGACAATTCCAAGAGACCCAGTACTTC. Translated, it gives CASSLAAMGQFQETQYF.

DNA of the CDR3: TGTGCCAGTAGTGGGACAGTCTCCAACTATGGCTACACCTTC. Protein sequence: CASSGTVSNYGYTF. The chain links TRBV12-3 or TRBV12-4 to TRBJ1-2; 7 bases agree with TRBD1. V shed 9 bases and J 2 bases; nucleotides not matched to a gene: 9. This CDR3 contains 14 residues.

This clonotype came up once. The rearrangement uses TRBV6-1 and TRBJ2-5; D is perhaps TRBD1 (6 bases). The CDR3 length is 16 residues. Trimming took 1 base from V and 2 from J, leaving 14 bases between them. Germline lookup yields CDR1 MNHNS and CDR2 SASEGT. CDR3 sequence reads: CASSEGTWTAQETQYF. CDR3 in DNA: TGTGCCAGCAGTGAAGGGACCTGGACAGCACAAGAGACCCAGTACTTC.

V is TRBV7-2 and J is TRBJ2-7; 8 positions agree with TRBD1. Per germline, CDR1 SGHTA and CDR2 FQGNSA. CDR3 size: 15 residues. J was trimmed by 7 bases and V by 3 bases; bases with no gene match: 11. The CDR3 is CASSFGVDRVKEQYF. CDR3 nucleotide sequence: TGTGCCAGCAGCTTTGGGGTGGACAGGGTGAAGGAGCAGTACTTC.

The CDR3 sequence is CAISDSSSSAENYGYTF. In DNA form, the CDR3 reads TGTGCCATCAGTGATTCGTCGTCTAGTGCCGAAAACTATGGCTACACCTTC. The gene calls are TRBV10-3 and TRBJ1-2; D remains unclear. The CDR3 runs to 17 residues. V shed 3 bases and J shed 2 bases, with 19 bases lying between them. CDR1 is ENHRY and CDR2 is SYGVKD in the germline V gene.

The chain carries TRBV7-8 and TRBJ1-6; D remains ambiguous. Trimming took off 1 base at V and 10 bases at J, with 17 bases between the two ends. Germline CDR1 is SGHVS and CDR2 is FQNEAQ. The length of the CDR3 is 16 residues. CDR3 sequence: CASSLGEGRGGSPLHF. The CDR3 DNA sequence: TGTGCCAGCAGCTTAGGAGAAGGGCGAGGCGGCTCACCCCTCCACTTT.

The rearrangement joins TRBV7-3 to TRBJ2-3; 11 bases match TRBD1. The CDR3 contains 18 residues. Germline CDR1 reads SGHTA; CDR2 reads FQGTGA. V shed 5 bases, J shed 0 bases, and the junction held 10 bases outside the gene matches. As DNA, the CDR3 is TGTGCCAGCAGCCCCTACCCTGGGACAGGGGGAAGCACAGATACGCAGTATTTT. Protein: CASSPYPGTGGSTDTQYF.

This sequence joins TRBV6-6 and TRBJ2-2; maybe TRBD2 (6 bases). The CDR3 runs 16 residues. Germline CDR1 reads MNHNY; CDR2 reads SVGAGI (reference sequence). Trimming took off 5 bases at V and 7 bases at J, with 20 bases between the two ends. The CDR3 DNA follows: TGTGCCAGCAGTAAACTAGCTCCCAGCGTGGGCGGGGAGCTGTTTTTT. This codes for CASSKLAPSVGGELFF.

The chain employs TRBV25-1 and TRBJ2-1, with TRBD1 as a possible D gene (6 bases). The V and J ends lost 4 bases and 0 bases respectively, with 16 bases between them. CDR1 is MGHDK, CDR2 SYGVNS, per germline. CDR3 size: 17 residues. CDR3 in DNA: TGTGCCAGCAGTGGTCCAGGGGCGTGGAGCTCCTACAATGAGCAGTTCTTC. Translated, it gives CASSGPGAWSSYNEQFF.

This chain joins TRBV5-4 and TRBJ1-4; TRBD1 might be the D (5 bases). In germline, CDR1 is SGHNT, CDR2 YYREEE (reference sequence). The length of the CDR3 is 14 residues. V lost 0 bases, J lost 7 bases, and 10 bases lay in between. CDR3 DNA: TGTGCCAGCAGCTTGGGGCAGGGTGGTGAAAAACTGTTTTTT. This sequence encodes CASSLGQGGEKLFF.